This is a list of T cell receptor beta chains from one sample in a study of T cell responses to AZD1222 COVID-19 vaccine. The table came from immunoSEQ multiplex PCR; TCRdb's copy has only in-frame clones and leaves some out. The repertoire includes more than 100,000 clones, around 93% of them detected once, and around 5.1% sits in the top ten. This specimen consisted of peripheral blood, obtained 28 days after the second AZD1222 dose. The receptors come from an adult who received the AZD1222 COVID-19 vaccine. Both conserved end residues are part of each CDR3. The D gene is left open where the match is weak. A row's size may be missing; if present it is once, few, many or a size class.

CDR3 protein: CASSMIQGRDTQYF; CDR3 DNA: TGTGCCAGTAGTATGATCCAGGGGAGGGATACGCAGTATTTT; clone size: NA; V gene: TRBV19; D gene: NA; J gene: TRBJ2-3
CDR3 protein: CASSLISDPTMNTEAFF; CDR3 DNA: TGTGCCAGCAGCCTCATCTCGGACCCCACCATGAACACTGAAGCTTTCTTT; clone size: few; V gene: TRBV9; D gene: NA; J gene: TRBJ1-1
CDR3 protein: CASSPLPGAAQETQYF; CDR3 DNA: TGTGCCAGCTCACCACTTCCCGGGGCCGCCCAAGAGACCCAGTACTTC; clone size: NA; V gene: TRBV18; D gene: NA; J gene: TRBJ2-5
CDR3 protein: CASSPDARGTEAFF; CDR3 DNA: TGTGCCAGCTCACCCGACGCCAGAGGGACTGAAGCTTTCTTT; clone size: NA; V gene: TRBV18; D gene: NA; J gene: TRBJ1-1
CDR3 protein: CASSWGGNTEAFF; CDR3 DNA: TGTGCCAGCAGTTGGGGAGGGAACACTGAAGCTTTCTTT; clone size: NA; V gene: TRBV6-2/TRBV6-3; D gene: NA; J gene: TRBJ1-1
CDR3 protein: CASSESTGGSADTQYF; CDR3 DNA: TGTGCCAGCAGTGAATCCACGGGAGGGTCGGCAGATACGCAGTATTTT; clone size: NA; V gene: TRBV25-1; D gene: TRBD2; J gene: TRBJ2-3
CDR3 protein: CATSGGRKDEQYF; CDR3 DNA: TGTGCCACCAGTGGGGGCAGGAAAGACGAGCAGTACTTC; clone size: NA; V gene: TRBV24-1; D gene: NA; J gene: TRBJ2-7
CDR3 protein: CASSPGRLSQPQHF; CDR3 DNA: TGTGCCAGCAGTCCCGGCAGGCTCAGTCAGCCCCAGCATTTT; clone size: NA; V gene: TRBV6-5; D gene: NA; J gene: TRBJ1-5
CDR3 protein: CASGEQWTTGETQYF; CDR3 DNA: TGCGCCAGCGGTGAGCAATGGACTACAGGAGAGACCCAGTACTTC; clone size: NA; V gene: TRBV10-2; D gene: NA; J gene: TRBJ2-5
CDR3 protein: CASSQGWVGQDTQYF; CDR3 DNA: TGCGCCAGCAGCCAAGGGTGGGTGGGTCAGGATACGCAGTATTTT; clone size: NA; V gene: TRBV4-3; D gene: NA; J gene: TRBJ2-3
CDR3 protein: CASSEDGKNTEAFF; CDR3 DNA: TGTGCCAGCAGTGAGGATGGGAAGAACACTGAAGCTTTCTTT; clone size: NA; V gene: TRBV25-1; D gene: NA; J gene: TRBJ1-1
CDR3 protein: CSVYGPLRKDYGYTF; CDR3 DNA: TGCAGCGTTTACGGACCCCTAAGAAAGGACTATGGCTACACCTTC; clone size: NA; V gene: TRBV29-1; D gene: NA; J gene: TRBJ1-2
CDR3 protein: CASSLQGGRGDTQYF; CDR3 DNA: TGTGCCAGCAGCTTACAGGGCGGGAGGGGAGATACGCAGTATTTT; clone size: NA; V gene: TRBV5-8; D gene: TRBD2; J gene: TRBJ2-3
CDR3 protein: CASSRPSGETQYF; CDR3 DNA: TGTGCCAGCTCACGACCCTCCGGGGAGACCCAGTACTTC; clone size: NA; V gene: TRBV18; D gene: NA; J gene: TRBJ2-5
CDR3 protein: CASSEASGGAGNTIYF; CDR3 DNA: TGTGCCAGCAGTGAAGCGTCGGGGGGGGCTGGAAACACCATATATTTT; clone size: NA; V gene: TRBV6-1; D gene: NA; J gene: TRBJ1-3
CDR3 protein: CASSPSSAYEQYF; CDR3 DNA: TGTGCCAGCAGCCCGTCTAGCGCCTACGAGCAGTACTTC; clone size: NA; V gene: TRBV7-3; D gene: NA; J gene: TRBJ2-7
CDR3 protein: CASSVLAGGRDTQYF; CDR3 DNA: TGCGCCAGCAGTGTTCTAGCGGGGGGGCGAGATACGCAGTATTTT; clone size: NA; V gene: TRBV10-1; D gene: TRBD2; J gene: TRBJ2-3
CDR3 protein: CASSYPDRGSGDQETQYF; CDR3 DNA: TGTGCCAGCAGTTACCCGGACAGGGGGTCAGGGGATCAAGAGACCCAGTACTTC; clone size: once; V gene: TRBV6-2/TRBV6-3; D gene: TRBD1; J gene: TRBJ2-5
CDR3 protein: CSVDVEQFF; CDR3 DNA: TGCAGCGTTGATGTTGAGCAGTTCTTC; clone size: once; V gene: TRBV29-1; D gene: NA; J gene: TRBJ2-1
CDR3 protein: CASRTTGPGGNYGYTF; CDR3 DNA: TGTGCCAGCAGAACGACAGGGCCTGGGGGGAACTATGGCTACACCTTC; clone size: NA; V gene: TRBV5-6; D gene: TRBD1; J gene: TRBJ1-2
CDR3 protein: CASSFADGLYNSPLHF; CDR3 DNA: TGTGCCAGCAGTTTCGCCGACGGATTATATAATTCACCCCTCCACTTT; clone size: NA; V gene: TRBV27; D gene: NA; J gene: TRBJ1-6
CDR3 protein: CASSKVTGHYSGANVLTF; CDR3 DNA: TGTGCCAGCAGCAAAGTTACAGGGCATTACTCTGGGGCCAACGTCCTGACTTTC; clone size: NA; V gene: TRBV21-1; D gene: NA; J gene: TRBJ2-6
CDR3 protein: CASSLANGGRAFF; CDR3 DNA: TGTGCCAGCAGCTTAGCGAATGGAGGGAGAGCTTTCTTT; clone size: NA; V gene: TRBV7-2; D gene: NA; J gene: TRBJ1-1
CDR3 protein: CASTRRRGLSNQPQHF; CDR3 DNA: TGTGCCAGCACCCGGAGGCGAGGATTGAGCAATCAGCCCCAGCATTTT; clone size: NA; V gene: TRBV6-4; D gene: NA; J gene: TRBJ1-5
CDR3 protein: CASSKKLVSYNEQFF; CDR3 DNA: TGTGCCAGCAGCAAGAAACTTGTCTCCTACAATGAGCAGTTCTTC; clone size: NA; V gene: TRBV21-1; D gene: NA; J gene: TRBJ2-1
CDR3 protein: CASSPRAGQPGANVLTF; CDR3 DNA: TGTGCCAGCAGCCCTCGGGCAGGGCAACCTGGGGCCAACGTCCTGACTTTC; clone size: once; V gene: TRBV7-9; D gene: NA; J gene: TRBJ2-6
CDR3 protein: CASSPGVVNTEAFF; CDR3 DNA: TGTGCCAGCAGCCCGGGGGTGGTGAACACTGAAGCTTTCTTT; clone size: NA; V gene: TRBV7-8; D gene: NA; J gene: TRBJ1-1
CDR3 protein: CASSQDGEETQYF; CDR3 DNA: TGTGCCAGCAGCCAGGACGGAGAAGAGACCCAGTACTTC; clone size: NA; V gene: TRBV7-6; D gene: NA; J gene: TRBJ2-5
CDR3 protein: CASSRSVHTEAFF; CDR3 DNA: TGTGCCAGCAGCAGATCGGTCCACACTGAAGCTTTCTTT; clone size: once; V gene: TRBV7-2; D gene: NA; J gene: TRBJ1-1
CDR3 protein: CASRPGGPVNIQYF; CDR3 DNA: TGTGCCAGCAGGCCAGGGGGGCCGGTAAACATTCAGTACTTC; clone size: NA; V gene: TRBV6-5; D gene: NA; J gene: TRBJ2-4
CDR3 protein: CASSFDRTYEQYF; CDR3 DNA: TGTGCCAGCAGTTTCGACAGAACCTACGAGCAGTACTTC; clone size: NA; V gene: TRBV12-3/TRBV12-4; D gene: NA; J gene: TRBJ2-7
CDR3 protein: CASSPRGQWTEAFF; CDR3 DNA: TGTGCCAGCAGCCCCCGGGGGCAGTGGACTGAAGCTTTCTTT; clone size: NA; V gene: TRBV9; D gene: NA; J gene: TRBJ1-1
CDR3 protein: CASSLGRLAAYNEQFF; CDR3 DNA: TGTGCCAGCAGCTTGGGCCGTCTAGCGGCCTACAATGAGCAGTTCTTC; clone size: NA; V gene: TRBV5-4; D gene: TRBD2; J gene: TRBJ2-1
CDR3 protein: CASSVSSGETQYF; CDR3 DNA: TGTGCCAGCAGCGTATCTAGCGGGGAGACCCAGTACTTC; clone size: NA; V gene: TRBV9; D gene: TRBD2; J gene: TRBJ2-5
CDR3 protein: CATSDYSGYTF; CDR3 DNA: TGTGCCACCAGTGACTACTCCGGCTACACCTTC; clone size: NA; V gene: TRBV24-1; D gene: NA; J gene: TRBJ1-2
CDR3 protein: CASSSGQGANQPQHF; CDR3 DNA: TGTGCCAGCAGTTCCGGACAGGGGGCGAATCAGCCCCAGCATTTT; clone size: NA; V gene: TRBV6-5; D gene: TRBD1; J gene: TRBJ1-5
CDR3 protein: CASSSRSPVAFF; CDR3 DNA: TGTGCCAGCAGCAGCCGGTCCCCGGTGGCTTTCTTT; clone size: once; V gene: TRBV6-2/TRBV6-3; D gene: NA; J gene: TRBJ1-1
CDR3 protein: CASSLNHQPQHF; CDR3 DNA: TGTGCCAGCAGCTTAAATCATCAGCCCCAGCATTTT; clone size: NA; V gene: TRBV7-9; D gene: NA; J gene: TRBJ1-5
CDR3 protein: CASSQDRGNYGYTF; CDR3 DNA: TGTGCCAGCAGCCAAGATCGAGGGAACTATGGCTACACCTTC; clone size: once; V gene: TRBV3-1/TRBV3-2; D gene: NA; J gene: TRBJ1-2
CDR3 protein: CAWDGQNTEAFF; CDR3 DNA: TGTGCCTGGGACGGGCAAAACACTGAAGCTTTCTTT; clone size: NA; V gene: TRBV30; D gene: NA; J gene: TRBJ1-1
CDR3 protein: CASRGQWGDFGTEAFF; CDR3 DNA: TGTGCCAGTAGAGGACAGTGGGGTGACTTCGGCACTGAAGCTTTCTTT; clone size: NA; V gene: TRBV19; D gene: NA; J gene: TRBJ1-1
CDR3 protein: CASSPQGLSEKLFF; CDR3 DNA: TGTGCCAGCTCACCACAGGGGTTGTCTGAAAAACTGTTTTTT; clone size: NA; V gene: TRBV18; D gene: NA; J gene: TRBJ1-4
CDR3 protein: CASSSGGSGNTIYF; CDR3 DNA: TGTGCCAGCAGCTCCGGGGGTTCTGGAAACACCATATATTTT; clone size: once; V gene: TRBV7-2; D gene: NA; J gene: TRBJ1-3
CDR3 protein: CARRPRGAAGNTIYF; CDR3 DNA: TGCGCCAGACGCCCCCGGGGAGCAGCTGGAAACACCATATATTTT; clone size: NA; V gene: TRBV10-1; D gene: NA; J gene: TRBJ1-3
CDR3 protein: CASSSGTSGYEQYF; CDR3 DNA: TGTGCCAGCAGCTCAGGGACTAGCGGGTACGAGCAGTACTTC; clone size: NA; V gene: TRBV11-2; D gene: TRBD2; J gene: TRBJ2-7
CDR3 protein: CASSIGARASTDTQYF; CDR3 DNA: TGTGCCAGCAGTATAGGTGCGCGGGCTAGCACAGATACGCAGTATTTT; clone size: NA; V gene: TRBV6-2/TRBV6-3; D gene: NA; J gene: TRBJ2-3
CDR3 protein: CASSIPWRGTSSTDTQYF; CDR3 DNA: TGTGCCAGTAGTATACCTTGGCGCGGGACCTCTAGCACAGATACGCAGTATTTT; clone size: NA; V gene: TRBV19; D gene: NA; J gene: TRBJ2-3
CDR3 protein: CASSYSEGLGGNTIYF; CDR3 DNA: TGTGCCAGCAGTTACTCGGAGGGGCTCGGCGGAAACACCATATATTTT; clone size: NA; V gene: TRBV6-5; D gene: NA; J gene: TRBJ1-3
CDR3 protein: CAIRGLATSAQYF; CDR3 DNA: TGTGCCATCAGAGGACTAGCTACTTCAGCGCAGTATTTT; clone size: NA; V gene: TRBV10-3; D gene: TRBD2; J gene: TRBJ2-3
CDR3 protein: CASSVGLPETQYF; CDR3 DNA: TGTGCCAGTAGTGTGGGACTACCAGAGACCCAGTACTTC; clone size: NA; V gene: TRBV19; D gene: TRBD2; J gene: TRBJ2-5
CDR3 protein: CSVGTPWGYGYTF; CDR3 DNA: TGCAGCGTTGGGACCCCATGGGGCTATGGCTACACCTTC; clone size: NA; V gene: TRBV29-1; D gene: NA; J gene: TRBJ1-2
CDR3 protein: CASRITTFVGSNQPQHF; CDR3 DNA: TGTGCCAGCCGAATAACGACGTTTGTCGGAAGCAATCAGCCCCAGCATTTT; clone size: NA; V gene: TRBV19; D gene: NA; J gene: TRBJ1-5
CDR3 protein: CASSLVPGAPYEQYF; CDR3 DNA: TGTGCCAGCAGTTTAGTTCCAGGGGCACCCTACGAGCAGTACTTC; clone size: NA; V gene: TRBV28; D gene: NA; J gene: TRBJ2-7
CDR3 protein: CASSYPDRGNQPQHF; CDR3 DNA: TGTGCCAGCAGTTACCCCGACAGGGGTAATCAGCCCCAGCATTTT; clone size: few; V gene: TRBV6-6; D gene: TRBD1; J gene: TRBJ1-5